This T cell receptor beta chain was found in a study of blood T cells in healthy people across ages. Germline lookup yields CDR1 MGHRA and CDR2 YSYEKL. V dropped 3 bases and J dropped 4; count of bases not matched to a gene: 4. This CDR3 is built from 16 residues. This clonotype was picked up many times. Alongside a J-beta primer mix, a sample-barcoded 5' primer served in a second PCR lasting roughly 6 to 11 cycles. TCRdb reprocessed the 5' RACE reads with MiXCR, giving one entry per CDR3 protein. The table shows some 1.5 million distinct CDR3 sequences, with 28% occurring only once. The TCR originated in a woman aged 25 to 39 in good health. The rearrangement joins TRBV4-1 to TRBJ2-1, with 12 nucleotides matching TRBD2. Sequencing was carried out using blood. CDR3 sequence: CASSHLGLAGYNEQFF. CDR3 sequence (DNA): TGCGCCAGCAGCCACCTAGGACTAGCGGGGTACAATGAGCAGTTCTTC.